The T cell receptor beta chain described here comes from a study of shared clonotypes between healthy human individuals. V was clipped by 6 bases and J by 0 bases, with 7 bases between them. Germline CDR1 KGHSH, CDR2 LQKENI. CDR3 length: 13 amino acids. The assay was immunoSEQ multiplex PCR, and TCRdb's table has in-frame clones only and misses some. The sample contains roughly 2,500,000 clones, over 85% of which appear only once. Study-wide points: A generally larger estimated richness was seen in naive subsets than in memory subsets. Clonotypes that were shared across a handful of donors made up approximately 5% of naive CD4 clonotypes. Investigators expected sequencing depth to affect clonotype sharing among donors.

To note about this clone: The antigen remains undetermined.

The study enrolled healthy HIV-negative adults without recent acute infections or vaccinations as donors. The clonotype was recovered from a man in his late teens or twenties in good health. Some clones in this sample may be carry-over from other donors' samples. The chain carries TRBV18 and TRBJ2-3; D gene unclear. What was sequenced was naive CD4+ T cells from PBMCs. Documented subset: CD45RA+ positively selected. The CDR3: CASSDASTDTQYF. CDR3 sequence (DNA): TGTGCCAGCTCCGACGCTAGCACAGATACGCAGTATTTT.